This T cell receptor beta chain originates from a study of shared clonotypes between healthy human individuals. Whole-study findings and limits: The study found about 5% of naive CD4 clonotypes shared across a handful of donors.

It was CD45RO-negative cells, positively selected for CCR7, that made up naive CD8 cells, with terminally differentiated effector memory CD45RA+ cells excluded. The data were produced by immunoSEQ multiplex PCR, yet TCRdb's version contains in-frame clones alone and is incomplete. The sample lists about 2.1 million clones, approximately 92% seen once, with over 1.5% in the top ten. CDR3 length: 11 amino acids. V was shortened by 5 bases and J by 9 bases, with 8 bases between the two germline ends. Germline V gene sequence: CDR1 LNHNV, CDR2 YYDKDF (reference sequence). Regarding this clone: The antigen remains unidentified.

The chain uses TRBV15 and TRBJ2-1; D is possibly TRBD1 or TRBD2 (6 bases each). Input material: naive CD8+ T cells from PBMCs. The TCR sequence derives from a man younger than 35 in good health. Some clones in this sample may be carry-over from other donors' samples. The CDR3 region has the DNA TGTGCCACCAGCGAGGGGGGTGAGCAGTTCTTC. This translates into CATSEGGEQFF.